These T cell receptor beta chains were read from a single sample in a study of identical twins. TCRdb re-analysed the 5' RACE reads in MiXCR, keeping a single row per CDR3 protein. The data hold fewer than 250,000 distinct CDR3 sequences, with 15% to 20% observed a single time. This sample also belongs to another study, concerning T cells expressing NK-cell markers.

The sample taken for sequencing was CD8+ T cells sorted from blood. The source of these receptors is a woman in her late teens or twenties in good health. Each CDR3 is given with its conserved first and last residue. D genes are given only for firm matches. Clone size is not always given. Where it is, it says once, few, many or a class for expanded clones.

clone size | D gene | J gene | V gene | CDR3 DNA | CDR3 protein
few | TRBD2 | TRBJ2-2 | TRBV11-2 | TGTGCCAGCAGCCTCGGCTCAACGCCTAGCGGGAGCACCGGGGAGCTGTTTTTT | CASSLGSTPSGSTGELFF
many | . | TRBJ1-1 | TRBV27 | TGTGCCAGCAGTCCCGGGACGTCGAACACTGAAGCTTTCTTT | CASSPGTSNTEAFF
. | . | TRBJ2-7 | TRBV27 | TGTGCCAGCAGGCAGGGGACTTCGTACGAGCAGTACTTC | CASRQGTSYEQYF
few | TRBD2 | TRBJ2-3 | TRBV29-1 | TGCAGTGATCAGGAGGGGAGGGCAGATACGCAGTATTTT | CSDQEGRADTQYF
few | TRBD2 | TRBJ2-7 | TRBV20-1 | TGCAGTGCTAGGAAGCGGGGGAATTACGAGCAGTACTTC | CSARKRGNYEQYF
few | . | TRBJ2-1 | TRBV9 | TGTGCCAGCAGCGTAGGAATCAATGAGCAGTTCTTC | CASSVGINEQFF
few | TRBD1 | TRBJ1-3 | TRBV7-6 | TGTGCCAGCAGCCTACCAGGGGGTGCTGGAAACACCATATATTTT | CASSLPGGAGNTIYF
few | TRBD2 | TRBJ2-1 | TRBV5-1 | TGCGCCAGCAGCTTGGGGCTAGCGGGTTTCTACAATGAGCAGTTCTTC | CASSLGLAGFYNEQFF
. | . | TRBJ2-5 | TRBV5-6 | TGTGCCAGCAGCGTCCCAGGGACATTCGGGACCCAGTACTTC | CASSVPGTFGTQYF
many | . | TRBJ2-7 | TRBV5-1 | TGCGCCAGCAGCTCCTTGGGCTCCTACGAGCAGTACTTC | CASSSLGSYEQYF
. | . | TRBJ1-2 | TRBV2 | TGTGCCAGCAGTGAATGGGCCAGACGGCCCTACTATGGCTACACCTTC | CASSEWARRPYYGYTF
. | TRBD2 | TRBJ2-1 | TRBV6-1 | TGTGCCAGCAAACCGGGACTAGCGGTTAATGAGCAGTTCTTC | CASKPGLAVNEQFF
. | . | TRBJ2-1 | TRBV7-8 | TGTGCCAGCAGCCGCGCGCTGGATGAGCAGTTCTTC | CASSRALDEQFF
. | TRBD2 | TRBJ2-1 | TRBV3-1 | TGTGCCAGCAGCCCATTGGCGGGGGGCCGATTCTTC | CASSPLAGGRFF
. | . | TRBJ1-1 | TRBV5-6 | TGTGCCAGCAGCTTTGTGGACCAGAACACTGAAGCTTTCTTT | CASSFVDQNTEAFF
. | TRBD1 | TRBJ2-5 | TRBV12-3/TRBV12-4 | TGTGCCAGCAGTCTCCGGGACAGCAACGTTCAAGAGACCCAGTACTTC | CASSLRDSNVQETQYF
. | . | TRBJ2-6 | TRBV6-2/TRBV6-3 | TGTGCCAGCAGTTACCATTTTGGGGACACAGCCTCTGGGGCCAACGTCCTGACTTTC | CASSYHFGDTASGANVLTF
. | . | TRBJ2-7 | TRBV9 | TGTGCCAGCAGCCCTCGGTCCGGGACAACAATCTCCTACGAGCAGTACTTC | CASSPRSGTTISYEQYF
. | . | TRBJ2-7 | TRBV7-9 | TGTGCCAGCAGCTTACCGGGATCACATTCCTACGAGCAGTACTTC | CASSLPGSHSYEQYF
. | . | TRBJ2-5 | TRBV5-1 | TGCGCCAGCAGCTTGGTCCTAGCGCGGACCAAAGGGGAGACCCAGTACTTC | CASSLVLARTKGETQYF
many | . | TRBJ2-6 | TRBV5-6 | TGTGCCAGCAGCCCGTCCACAGGGCGAATGGCCAACGTCCTGACTTTC | CASSPSTGRMANVLTF
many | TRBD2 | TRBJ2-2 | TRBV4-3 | TGCGCCAGCAGCCATGGGACTAGCGGGAGAATCACCGGGGAGCTGTTTTTT | CASSHGTSGRITGELFF
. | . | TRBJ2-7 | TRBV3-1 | TGTGCCAGCAGCCCCGGCAAGGGGCCCGGGGTCCAGCAGTACTTC | CASSPGKGPGVQQYF
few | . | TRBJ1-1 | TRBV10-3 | TGTGCCACCTATACAGGCACAGATTATTCCACTGAAGCTTTCTTT | CATYTGTDYSTEAFF
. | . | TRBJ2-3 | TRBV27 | TGTGCCAGCAGTTTAAACGTAGGAGATAGCGCAGATACGCAGTATTTT | CASSLNVGDSADTQYF
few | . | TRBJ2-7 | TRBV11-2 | TGTGCCAGCAGCCCCTCCGGATACCTCTACGAGCAGTACTTC | CASSPSGYLYEQYF
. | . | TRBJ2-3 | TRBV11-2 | TGTGCCAGCAGCTTAGTTTCCCGGAGGGGCACAGATACGCAGTATTTT | CASSLVSRRGTDTQYF
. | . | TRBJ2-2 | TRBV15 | TGTGCCACCAGCAGAGTCGACGGGGAGCTGTTTTTT | CATSRVDGELFF
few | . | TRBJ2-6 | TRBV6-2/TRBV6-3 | TGTGCCAGCAGTGGTGACAGCCTCTCTGGGGCCAACGTCCTGACTTTC | CASSGDSLSGANVLTF
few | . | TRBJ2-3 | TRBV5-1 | TGCGCCAGCAGCCAGGAAAGTCACACAGATACGCAGTATTTT | CASSQESHTDTQYF
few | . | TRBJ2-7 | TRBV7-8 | TGTGCCAGCAGCTTAACCGGGAGTGTCGAGGAGCAGTACTTC | CASSLTGSVEEQYF
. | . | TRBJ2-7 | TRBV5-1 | TGCGCCAGCCGACCCCAGGGATACTCCTACGAGCAGTACTTC | CASRPQGYSYEQYF
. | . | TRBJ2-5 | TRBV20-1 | TGCAGTGCTAGAGGGGCCGGGGTACAAGAGACCCAGTACTTC | CSARGAGVQETQYF
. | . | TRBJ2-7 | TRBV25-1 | TGTGCCAGCGAGAAGGGCGAGCAGTACTTC | CASEKGEQYF
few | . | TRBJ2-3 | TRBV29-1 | TGCAGCTTCCTTCCCGGTACGGTAGATACGCAGTATTTT | CSFLPGTVDTQYF
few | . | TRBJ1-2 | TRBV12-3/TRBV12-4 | TGTGCCAGCAGAGGGGGATCGAACCACTATGGCTACACCTTC | CASRGGSNHYGYTF
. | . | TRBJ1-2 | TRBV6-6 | TGTGGGGCGGAGATGCAGGGAAAGGCTGGCTACACCTTC | CGAEMQGKAGYTF
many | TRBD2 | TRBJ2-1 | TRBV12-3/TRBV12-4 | TGTGCCAGCAGGAGCGGGAATACATACAATGAGCAGTTCTTC | CASRSGNTYNEQFF
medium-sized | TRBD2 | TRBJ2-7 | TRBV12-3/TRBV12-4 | TGTGCCAGCAGGCCGGGACTAGCGGGATCCTACGAGCAGTACTTC | CASRPGLAGSYEQYF
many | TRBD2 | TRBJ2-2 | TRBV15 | TGTGCCACCAGCACCGGAAAAGCGGGGGGAGCCGGGGAGCTGTTTTTT | CATSTGKAGGAGELFF
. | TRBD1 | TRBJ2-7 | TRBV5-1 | TGCGCCAGCAGCTTGGGGGACAGGGGACGCGAGCAGTACTTC | CASSLGDRGREQYF
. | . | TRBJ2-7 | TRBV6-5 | TGTGCCAGCAGTTACTCAGCTACCCGGGCCCGATCCTACGAGCAGTACTTC | CASSYSATRARSYEQYF
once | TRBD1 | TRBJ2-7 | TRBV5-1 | TGCGCCAGCAGCCCCGACAGGGGGCCGTACGAGCAGTACTTC | CASSPDRGPYEQYF
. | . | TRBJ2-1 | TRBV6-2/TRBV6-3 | TGTGCCAGCAGTTACCAGGACTGGGCTCTTAGTGAGCAGTTCTTC | CASSYQDWALSEQFF
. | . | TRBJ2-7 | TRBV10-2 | TGCGCCAGCAGCCAGACAGGCTTCTCCTACGAGCAGTACTTC | CASSQTGFSYEQYF
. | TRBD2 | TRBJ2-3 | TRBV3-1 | TGTGCCAGCAGCCAAGGGCTAGCGGGGACCACAGATACGCAGTATTTT | CASSQGLAGTTDTQYF
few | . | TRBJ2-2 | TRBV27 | TGTGCCAGCAGTTTATTGCGGGCGACAGGCGCGAACACCGGGGAGCTGTTTTTT | CASSLLRATGANTGELFF
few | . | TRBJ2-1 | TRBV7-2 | TGTGCCAGCAGCTCCTACCCCCCGGGACTGAGGGGTGGTGAGCAGTTCTTC | CASSSYPPGLRGGEQFF
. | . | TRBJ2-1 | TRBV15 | TGTGCCACCAGCAGAGATACGGCAGACAATGAGCAGTTCTTC | CATSRDTADNEQFF